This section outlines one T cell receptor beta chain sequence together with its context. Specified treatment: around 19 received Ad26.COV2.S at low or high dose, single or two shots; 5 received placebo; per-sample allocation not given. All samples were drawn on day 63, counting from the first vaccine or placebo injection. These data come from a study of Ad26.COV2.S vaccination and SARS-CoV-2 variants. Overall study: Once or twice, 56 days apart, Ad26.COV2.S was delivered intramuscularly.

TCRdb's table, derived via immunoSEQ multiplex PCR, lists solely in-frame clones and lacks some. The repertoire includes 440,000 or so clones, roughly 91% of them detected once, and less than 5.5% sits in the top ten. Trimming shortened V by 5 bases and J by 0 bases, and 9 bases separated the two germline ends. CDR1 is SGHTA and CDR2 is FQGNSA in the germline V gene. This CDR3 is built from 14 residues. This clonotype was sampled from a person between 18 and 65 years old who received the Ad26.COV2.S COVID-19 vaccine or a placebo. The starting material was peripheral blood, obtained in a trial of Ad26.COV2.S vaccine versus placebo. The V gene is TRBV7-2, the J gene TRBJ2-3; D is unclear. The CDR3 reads CASSNLLSTDTQYF. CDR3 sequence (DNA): TGTGCCAGCAGCAATCTTTTGAGCACAGATACGCAGTATTTT.